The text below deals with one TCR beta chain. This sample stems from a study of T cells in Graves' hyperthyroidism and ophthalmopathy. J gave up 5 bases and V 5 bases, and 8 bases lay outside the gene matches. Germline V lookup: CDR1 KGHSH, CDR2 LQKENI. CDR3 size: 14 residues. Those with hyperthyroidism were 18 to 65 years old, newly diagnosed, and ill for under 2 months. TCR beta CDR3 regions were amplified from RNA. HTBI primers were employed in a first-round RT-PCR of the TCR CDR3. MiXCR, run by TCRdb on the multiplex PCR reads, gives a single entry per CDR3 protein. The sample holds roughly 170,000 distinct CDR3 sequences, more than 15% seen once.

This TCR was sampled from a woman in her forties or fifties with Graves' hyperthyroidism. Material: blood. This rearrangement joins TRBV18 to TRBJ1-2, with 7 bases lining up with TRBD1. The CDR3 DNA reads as TGTGCCAGCTCAATAACAGGGGAGAGATATGGCTACACCTTC. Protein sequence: CASSITGERYGYTF.